The T cell receptor beta chain under discussion was sequenced for a study of T cells in Graves' hyperthyroidism and ophthalmopathy. Study results and caveats: It was a median about 6.5 months before onset that the model predicted ophthalmopathy.

V lost 1 base to trimming and J lost 5 bases; unmatched junction nucleotides: 6. This CDR3 spans 16 amino acids. Germline values: CDR1 MNHNS, CDR2 SASEGT. Hyperthyroidism was newly diagnosed in patients aged 18 to 65 (duration under 2 months). Fresh peripheral blood, around 9.3 ml of it, supplied the PBMCs. The CDR3 regions of TCR beta were amplified from RNA transcripts. HTBI primers were the set used in a first-round RT-PCR of the TCR CDR3. TCRdb ran MiXCR on the multiplex PCR reads and lists one entry per CDR3 protein. The sample yields approximately 510,000 distinct CDR3 sequences, less than 25% seen once. This clonotype was counted at least ten times. No antigen is known for it.

The sequence derives from a man in his late teens or twenties with Graves' hyperthyroidism. The chain couples TRBV6-1 to TRBJ1-5; 9 nucleotides align to TRBD1. Sequencing input: blood. CDR3 protein: CASSEEGQGPYQPQHF. The CDR3 DNA is TGTGCCAGCAGTGAAGAGGGACAGGGCCCGTATCAGCCCCAGCATTTT.